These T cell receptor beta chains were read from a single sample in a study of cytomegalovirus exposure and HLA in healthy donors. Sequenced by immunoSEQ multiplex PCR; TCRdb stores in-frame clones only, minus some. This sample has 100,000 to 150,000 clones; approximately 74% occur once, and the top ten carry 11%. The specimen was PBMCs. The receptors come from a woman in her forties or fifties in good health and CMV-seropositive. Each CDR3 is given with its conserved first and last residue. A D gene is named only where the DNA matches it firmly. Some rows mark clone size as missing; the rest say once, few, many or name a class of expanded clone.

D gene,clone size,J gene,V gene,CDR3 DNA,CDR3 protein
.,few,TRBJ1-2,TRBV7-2,TGTGCCAGCAGCTTAGTCTACGTACGAGGCTACACCTTC,CASSLVYVRGYTF
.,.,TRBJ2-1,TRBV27,TGTGCCAGCAGTTTAAACGGAGGACGGACTGAGCAGTTCTTC,CASSLNGGRTEQFF
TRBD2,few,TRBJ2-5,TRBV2,TGTGCCAGCACACTGGGTACATTAGCGGGGCAGAAAGAGACCCAGTACTTC,CASTLGTLAGQKETQYF
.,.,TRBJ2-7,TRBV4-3,TGCGCCAGCAGCCAAGTATTTAGTCTCGCCTACGAGCAGTACTTC,CASSQVFSLAYEQYF
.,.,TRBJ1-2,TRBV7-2,TGTGCCAGCAGCTTAGGTGAGGGTTCCTATGGCTACACCTTC,CASSLGEGSYGYTF
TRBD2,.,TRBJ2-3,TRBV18,TGTGCCAGCTCACCCGGGCCGGGACTAGCGGTCACAGATACGCAGTATTTT,CASSPGPGLAVTDTQYF
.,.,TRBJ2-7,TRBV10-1,TGCGCCAGCAGTGCGACAGCCTACGAGAAGTACTTC,CASSATAYEKYF
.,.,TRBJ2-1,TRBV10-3,TGTGCCATCAGTGAGGAGGGGGACAATGAGCAGTTCTTC,CAISEEGDNEQFF
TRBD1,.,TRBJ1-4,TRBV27,TGTGCCAGCAGTCCGCAGGGGGAAGGGACTAATGAAAAACTGTTTTTT,CASSPQGEGTNEKLFF
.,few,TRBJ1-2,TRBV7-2,TGTGCCAGCAGCCGACTTACAGGGCCCAACTATGGCTACACCTTC,CASSRLTGPNYGYTF
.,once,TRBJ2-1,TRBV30,TGTGCCTGGAGTAGGGGGAGAGGCTCCTACAATGAGCAGTTCTTC,CAWSRGRGSYNEQFF
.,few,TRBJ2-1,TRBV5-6,TGTGCCAGCAGCTTGTCTTCGAGGAGCGAATACAATGAGCAGTTCTTC,CASSLSSRSEYNEQFF
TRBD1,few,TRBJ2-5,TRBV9,TGTGCCAGCAGCTTCACACCGGGACAGGGGGAGACCCAGTACTTC,CASSFTPGQGETQYF
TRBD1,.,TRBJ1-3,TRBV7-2,TGTGCCAGCAGCCCGTCCCGGGACAGGGCTGGAAACACCATATATTTT,CASSPSRDRAGNTIYF
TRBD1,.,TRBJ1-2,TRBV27,TGTGCCAGCAGTTTATCTGGACAGGGAGTCTCTGGCTACACCTTC,CASSLSGQGVSGYTF
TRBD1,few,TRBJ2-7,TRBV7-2,TGTGCCAGCAGCGCAAAGGGACAGGCGGACTACGAGCAGTACTTC,CASSAKGQADYEQYF
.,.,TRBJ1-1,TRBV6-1,TGTGCCAGCAGTGTTTTCACCGGCGGGGAAGCTTTCTTT,CASSVFTGGEAFF
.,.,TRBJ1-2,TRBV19,TGTGCCAGTAGTATTAACCTGGTAGCAGGGGCTAACTATGGCTACACCTTC,CASSINLVAGANYGYTF
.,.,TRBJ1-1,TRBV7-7,TGTGCCAGCAGCTTGGACAGCTTAGCTGAAGCTTTCTTT,CASSLDSLAEAFF